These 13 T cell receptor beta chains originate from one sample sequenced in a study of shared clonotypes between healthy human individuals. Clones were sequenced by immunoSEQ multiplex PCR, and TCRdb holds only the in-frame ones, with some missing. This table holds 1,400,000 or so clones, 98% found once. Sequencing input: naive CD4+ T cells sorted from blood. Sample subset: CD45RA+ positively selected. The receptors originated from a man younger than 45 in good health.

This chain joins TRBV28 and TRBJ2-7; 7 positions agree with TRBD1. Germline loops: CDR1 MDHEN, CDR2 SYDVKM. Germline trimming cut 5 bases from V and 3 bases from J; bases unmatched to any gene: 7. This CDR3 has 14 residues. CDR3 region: CASSAVDRDYEQYF. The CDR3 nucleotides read TGTGCCAGCAGTGCCGTCGACAGGGACTACGAGCAGTACTTC.

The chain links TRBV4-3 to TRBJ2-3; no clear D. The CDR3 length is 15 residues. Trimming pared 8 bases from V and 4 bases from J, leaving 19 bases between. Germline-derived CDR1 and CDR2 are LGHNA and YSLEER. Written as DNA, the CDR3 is TGCGCCAGCTCGAAGATGAGGTTTTTTTCAGATACGCAGTATTTT. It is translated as CASSKMRFFSDTQYF.

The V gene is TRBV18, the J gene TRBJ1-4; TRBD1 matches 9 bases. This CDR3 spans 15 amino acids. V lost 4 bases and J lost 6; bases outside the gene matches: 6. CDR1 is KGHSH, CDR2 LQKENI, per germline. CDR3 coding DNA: TGTGCCAGCTCACAGGAGGGACAGGGCGATGAAAAACTGTTTTTT. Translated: CASSQEGQGDEKLFF.

The CDR3 DNA is TGCAGCGTTGTCCCTAGCGGGGACTCCTACGAGCAGTACTTC. It encodes CSVVPSGDSYEQYF. The rearrangement joins TRBV29-1 to TRBJ2-7; 9 nucleotides line up with TRBD2. Germline CDR1 reads SQVTM; CDR2 reads ANQGSEA. V lost 4 bases, J lost 0 bases, and 4 bases stayed unmatched. There are 14 residues in the CDR3.

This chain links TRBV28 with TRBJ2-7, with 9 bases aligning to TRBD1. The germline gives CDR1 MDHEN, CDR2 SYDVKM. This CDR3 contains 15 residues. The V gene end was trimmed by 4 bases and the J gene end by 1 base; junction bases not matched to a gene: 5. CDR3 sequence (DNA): TGTGCCAGCAGTTCGACCGGACAGGGGTCCTACGAGCAGTACTTC. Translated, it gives CASSSTGQGSYEQYF.

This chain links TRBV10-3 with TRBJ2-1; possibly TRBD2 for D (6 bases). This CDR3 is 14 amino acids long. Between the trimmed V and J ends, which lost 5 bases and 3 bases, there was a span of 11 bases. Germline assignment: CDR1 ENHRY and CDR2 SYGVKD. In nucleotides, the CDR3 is TGTGCCATCAGTAATAGTAGCGGCTACAATGAGCAGTTCTTC. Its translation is CAISNSSGYNEQFF.

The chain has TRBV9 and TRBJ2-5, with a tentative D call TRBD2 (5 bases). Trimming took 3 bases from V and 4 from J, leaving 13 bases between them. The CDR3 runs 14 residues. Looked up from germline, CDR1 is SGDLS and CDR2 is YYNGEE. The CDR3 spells CASSETTLGETQYF. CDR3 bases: TGTGCCAGCAGCGAGACTACTTTGGGAGAGACCCAGTACTTC.

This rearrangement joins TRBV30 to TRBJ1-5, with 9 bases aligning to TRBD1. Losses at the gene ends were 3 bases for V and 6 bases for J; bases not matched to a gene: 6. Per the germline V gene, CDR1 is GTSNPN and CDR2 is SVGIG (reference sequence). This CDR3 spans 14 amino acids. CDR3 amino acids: CAWSRGQGFQPQHF. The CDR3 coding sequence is TGTGCCTGGAGCCGTGGACAGGGGTTTCAGCCCCAGCATTTT. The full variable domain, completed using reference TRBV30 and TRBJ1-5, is SQTIHQWPATLVQPVGSPLSLECTVEGTSNPNLYWYRQAAGRGLQLLFYSVGIGQISSEVPQNLSASRPQDRQFILSSKKLLLSDSGFYLCAWSRGQGFQPQHFGDGTRLSIL.

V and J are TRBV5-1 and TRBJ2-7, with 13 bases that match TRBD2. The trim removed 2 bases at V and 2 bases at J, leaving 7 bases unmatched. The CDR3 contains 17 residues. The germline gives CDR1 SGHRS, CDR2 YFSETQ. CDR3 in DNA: TGCGCCAGCAGCTTAGGGACTAGCGGGACGCCAACCTACGAGCAGTACTTC. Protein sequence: CASSLGTSGTPTYEQYF.

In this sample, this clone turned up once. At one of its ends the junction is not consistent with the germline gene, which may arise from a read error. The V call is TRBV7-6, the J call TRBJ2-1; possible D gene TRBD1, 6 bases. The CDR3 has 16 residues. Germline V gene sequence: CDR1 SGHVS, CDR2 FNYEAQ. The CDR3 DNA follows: TGTGCCAGCAGCATAGCCACAGGGCGCCCCGACAATGAGCAGTTCTTC. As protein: CASSIATGRPDNEQFF.

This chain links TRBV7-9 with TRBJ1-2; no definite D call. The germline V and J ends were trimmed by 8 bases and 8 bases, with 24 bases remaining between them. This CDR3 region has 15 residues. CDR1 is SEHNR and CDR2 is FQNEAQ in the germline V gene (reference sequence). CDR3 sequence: CASRPPGPNAGGYTF. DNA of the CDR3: TGTGCCAGCCGCCCCCCGGGCCCAAATGCGGGAGGCTACACCTTC.

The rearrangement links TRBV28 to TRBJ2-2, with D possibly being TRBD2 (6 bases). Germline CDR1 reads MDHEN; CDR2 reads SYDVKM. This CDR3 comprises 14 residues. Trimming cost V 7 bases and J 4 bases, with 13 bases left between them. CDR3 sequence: CASKRVAATGELFF. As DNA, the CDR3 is TGTGCCAGCAAACGGGTAGCGGCCACCGGGGAGCTGTTTTTT.

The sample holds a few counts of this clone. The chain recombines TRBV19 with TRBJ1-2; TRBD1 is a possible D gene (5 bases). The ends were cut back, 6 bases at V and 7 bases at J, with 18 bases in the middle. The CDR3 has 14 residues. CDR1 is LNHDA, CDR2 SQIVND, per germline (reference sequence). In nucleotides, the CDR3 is TGTGCCAGTAGAACTATGTCAGGGATCGGTGGCTACACCTTC. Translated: CASRTMSGIGGYTF.